The T cell receptor (beta chain) described here comes from a study of blood T cell repertoires in COVID-19. As for the study in general: Samples came from the United States, Italy and Spain, spanning acute and convalescent COVID-19. The cDNA or gDNA used as material had been derived from T cells, B-cell-depleted T cells, or PBMCs.

Authors' data handling: By means of reference gene primer amplification, nucleated cell counts were estimated. Profiling relied on immunoSEQ multiplex PCR, and the TCRdb table lists in-frame clones only, not all of them. V and J calls and clone size are those listed in that table; D and trimming were worked out from the DNA. The top ten hold less than 5.5% of the sample, which has around 200,000 clones, around 81% seen once. This CDR3 is built from 18 residues. V was clipped by 0 bases and J by 4 bases, with 20 bases between them. In germline, CDR1 is KGHSH, CDR2 LQKENI. The TCR sequence derives from a man aged 45 to 65 with active or convalescent COVID-19. The chain uses TRBV18 and TRBJ2-3; D might be TRBD1 (6 bases). The sample comprised peripheral blood. This CDR3 is CASSPPVLTGIRPDTQYF. The CDR3 DNA sequence: TGTGCCAGCTCACCACCTGTTCTTACAGGGATTCGACCAGATACGCAGTATTTT. Complete variable domain (other parts from reference TRBV18 and TRBJ2-3): NAGVMQNPRHLVRRRGQEARLRCSPMKGHSHVYWYRQLPEEGLKFMVYLQKENIIDESGMPKERFSAEFPKEGPSILRIQQVVRGDSAAYFCASSPPVLTGIRPDTQYFGPGTRLTVL.